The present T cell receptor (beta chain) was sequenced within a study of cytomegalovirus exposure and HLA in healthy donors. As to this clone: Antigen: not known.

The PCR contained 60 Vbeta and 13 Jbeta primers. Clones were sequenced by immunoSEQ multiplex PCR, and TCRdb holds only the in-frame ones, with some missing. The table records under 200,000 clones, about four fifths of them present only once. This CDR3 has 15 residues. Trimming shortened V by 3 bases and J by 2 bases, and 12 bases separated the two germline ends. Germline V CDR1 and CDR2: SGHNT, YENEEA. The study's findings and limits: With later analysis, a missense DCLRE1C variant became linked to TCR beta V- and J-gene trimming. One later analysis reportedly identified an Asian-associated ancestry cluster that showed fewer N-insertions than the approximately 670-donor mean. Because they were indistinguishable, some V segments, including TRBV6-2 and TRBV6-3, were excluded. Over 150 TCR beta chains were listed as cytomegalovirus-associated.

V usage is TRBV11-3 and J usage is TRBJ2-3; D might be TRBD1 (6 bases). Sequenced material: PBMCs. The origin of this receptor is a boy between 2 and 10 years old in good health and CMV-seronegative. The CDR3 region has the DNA TGTGCCAGCAGCTTGTCACAGGGACACACAGATACGCAGTATTTT. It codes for CASSLSQGHTDTQYF.